These 26 T cell receptor beta chains originate from one sample sequenced in a study of shared clonotypes between healthy human individuals. The repertoire was sequenced with immunoSEQ multiplex PCR; TCRdb's copy has only in-frame clones and lacks some. The table lists more than 200,000 clones, just over 65% of them singletons. The sample taken for sequencing was memory CD4+ T cells sorted from blood. Indicated subset: CD45RA-negative fraction. All receptors come from a man aged 25 to 40 in good health.

There are a few counts of this clone. This sequence joins TRBV7-2 and TRBJ2-2; D is possibly TRBD2 (6 bases). V shed 1 base and J shed 3 bases, with 12 bases lying between them. This CDR3 spans 16 amino acids. Germline lookup yields CDR1 SGHTA and CDR2 FQGNSA. CDR3 nucleotides: TGTGCCAGCAGCTTAGATTCTAGCGTTGACACCGGGGAGCTGTTTTTT. Translation gives CASSLDSSVDTGELFF.

The chain links TRBV29-1 to TRBJ2-3; D is unresolved. With 5 bases removed from V and 4 bases from J, the gap between germline ends came to 10 bases. The CDR3 has 12 residues. Looked up from germline, CDR1 is SQVTM and CDR2 is ANQGSEA. The CDR3 sequence: CSVSPPADTQYF. CDR3 nucleotide sequence: TGCAGCGTTTCGCCCCCGGCAGATACGCAGTATTTT.

The chain couples TRBV28 to TRBJ1-5; D may be TRBD1 (6 bases). Trimming left V 9 bases short and J 2 bases short, with 14 bases between. Germline assignment: CDR1 MDHEN and CDR2 SYDVKM. The CDR3 is 14 residues long. CDR3 sequence reads: CASVTQGGNQPQHF. CDR3 nucleotides: TGTGCCAGTGTAACACAGGGTGGCAATCAGCCCCAGCATTTT.

This clone was picked up a small number of times. The V gene is TRBV21-1, the J gene TRBJ2-3; the table's D call TRBD2 went unverified against the DNA. TRBV21-1 is a pseudogene locus. This CDR3 spans 18 amino acids. The CDR3 bases are TGTGCCAGCAGCCCTCAAAAGGGGAGGGCCCCTCACAGAGATACGCAGTATTTT. Encoded protein: CASSPQKGRAPHRDTQYF.

DNA for the CDR3: TGTGCCAGCAGCGTAGGTCCGGGACAGAAGTACAATGAGCAGTTCTTC. It specifies CASSVGPGQKYNEQFF. V gene TRBV9 combines with J gene TRBJ2-1; 7 bases line up with TRBD1. CDR3 length equals 16 residues. CDR1 is SGDLS and CDR2 is YYNGEE in the germline V gene. Trimming took 0 bases from V and 4 from J; bases not matched to a gene: 7.

The sample holds a few counts of this clone. The CDR3 here is CSVAAGTNSNQPQHF. CDR3 DNA sequence: TGCAGCGTCGCAGCCGGGACGAATAGCAATCAGCCCCAGCATTTT. V gene TRBV29-1 combines with J gene TRBJ1-5, with D perhaps TRBD1 (5 bases). The CDR3 runs to 15 residues. Per the germline V gene, CDR1 is SQVTM and CDR2 is ANQGSEA. Trimming took off 6 bases at V and 0 bases at J, with 15 bases between the two ends.

Only a few counts were recorded for this clone. This CDR3 reads CAWSAGTPNNEKLFF. The DNA for the CDR3 is TGTGCCTGGAGTGCCGGGACTCCCAACAATGAAAAACTGTTTTTT. This sequence joins TRBV30 and TRBJ1-4; weak D call: TRBD1 (5 bases). CDR1 is GTSNPN, CDR2 SVGIG, per germline (reference sequence). The CDR3 extends over 15 amino acids. Trimming cost V 1 base and J 5 bases, with 14 bases left between them.

This clone appeared a few times. V and J are TRBV10-3 and TRBJ2-5; 9 bases are shared with TRBD1. Germline V gene sequence: CDR1 ENHRY, CDR2 SYGVKD. The junction had 8 bases not matched to a gene; V was cut back by 10 bases and J by 2 bases. The CDR3 consists of 14 residues. CDR3 residues: CATNSGTGQETQYF. CDR3 in DNA: TGTGCCACCAACTCCGGGACAGGGCAAGAGACCCAGTACTTC.

This clone was counted at least ten times. The chain couples TRBV10-1 to TRBJ1-2; no clear D gene. The CDR3 is made up of 13 amino acids. Germline loops: CDR1 WNHNN, CDR2 SYGVQD (reference sequence). V lost 4 bases to trimming and J lost 7 bases, with 13 bases between them. In DNA, the CDR3 is TGCGCCAGCAGTGTGTCAAGATCGTCTGGCTACACCTTC. Residues: CASSVSRSSGYTF.

The V gene is TRBV11-2, the J gene TRBJ2-2, with D unclear. The CDR3 covers 13 residues. CDR1 and CDR2 from the germline V gene are SGHAT and FQNNGV. The V end lost 3 bases, the J end lost 6 bases, and 8 bases lay between the germline ends. The CDR3 region has the DNA TGTGCCAGCAGCTTCATCTCCGCCGGGGAGCTGTTTTTT. Its translation is CASSFISAGELFF.

The genes are TRBV19 and TRBJ2-3; 7 positions match TRBD1. The CDR3 spans 14 residues. Germline CDR1 is LNHDA and CDR2 is SQIVND (reference sequence). With 6 bases clipped from V and 1 base from J, the junction kept 4 bases outside the gene matches. This chain's CDR3 is CASRNRGGTDTQYF. CDR3 DNA: TGTGCCAGTAGGAACAGGGGAGGCACAGATACGCAGTATTTT. Full variable domain (rest looked up from reference TRBV19 and TRBJ2-3): DGGITQSPKYLFRKEGQNVTLSCEQNLNHDAMYWYRQDPGQGLRLIYYSQIVNDFQKGDIAEGYSVSREKKESFPLTVTSAQKNPTAFYLCASRNRGGTDTQYFGPGTRLTVL.

The chain combines TRBV28 with TRBJ1-5; D remains ambiguous. Trimming removed 6 bases at V and 7 bases at J, with 19 bases between. The CDR3 has 15 amino acids. Germline lookup yields CDR1 MDHEN and CDR2 SYDVKM. The CDR3 loop reads CASSPPSGSGQPQHF. Written as DNA, the CDR3 is TGTGCCAGCAGCCCCCCTTCGGGATCAGGACAGCCCCAGCATTTT. The full variable domain, completed using reference TRBV28 and TRBJ1-5, is DVKVTQSSRYLVKRTGEKVFLECVQDMDHENMFWYRQDPGLGLRLIYFSYDVKMKEKGDIPEGYSVSREKKERFSLILESASTNQTSMYLCASSPPSGSGQPQHFGDGTRLSIL.

This clone has a handful of counts. The gene calls are TRBV7-2 and TRBJ2-2; D is uncertain. CDR3 size: 16 residues. The germline CDR1 and CDR2 sequences are SGHTA and FQGNSA. V lost 2 bases and J lost 4, with 14 bases in between. Here the CDR3 reads CASSLRTIRVTGELFF. CDR3 in DNA: TGTGCCAGCAGCTTAAGGACCATTAGGGTCACCGGGGAGCTGTTTTTT.

This clone was detected ten times or more. The chain joins TRBV6-4 to TRBJ2-1; tentatively, D is TRBD2 (6 bases). Germline loops: CDR1 MRHNA, CDR2 SNTAGT. Trimming took 5 bases from V and 2 from J, leaving 10 bases between them. The CDR3 loop spans 14 amino acids. DNA of the CDR3: TGTGCCAGCAGTCCCGGCGGGACCTACAATGAGCAGTTCTTC. This encodes CASSPGGTYNEQFF.

This clone has more than one count but fewer than ten. This chain links TRBV7-9 with TRBJ1-2, with no clear D. The CDR3 has 15 residues. Per germline, CDR1 SEHNR and CDR2 FQNEAQ (reference sequence). V lost 5 bases to trimming and J lost 1 base, with 14 bases between them. The chain's CDR3 is CASSLGAAVNYGYTF. The CDR3 bases are TGTGCCAGCAGCCTAGGAGCAGCTGTTAACTATGGCTACACCTTC.

The table lists this clone with a few counts. The rearrangement joins TRBV28 to TRBJ1-5; 8 bases match TRBD1. V lost 1 base to trimming and J lost 2 bases; unmatched junction nucleotides: 16. This CDR3 has 20 amino acids. Germline V lookup: CDR1 MDHEN, CDR2 SYDVKM. In nucleotides, the CDR3 is TGTGCCAGCAGTTTATTTGGAAGTGGGCCCGGACAGGGCGGCAATCAGCCCCAGCATTTT. Translating it yields CASSLFGSGPGQGGNQPQHF.

The chain links TRBV10-3 to TRBJ2-4, with 11 bases aligning to TRBD2. The CDR3 contains 16 residues. Germline CDR1 reads ENHRY; CDR2 reads SYGVKD. Trimming at V came to 2 bases and at J to 4 bases, leaving 4 bases not matched to a gene. In DNA form, the CDR3 reads TGTGCCATCAGTGAGACGGGGACTAGCGGTAAAAACATTCAGTACTTC. Translating gives CAISETGTSGKNIQYF.

This sequence joins TRBV11-2 and TRBJ2-1, with TRBD1 identical over 8 bases. The CDR3 sequence is 14 residues long. Germline CDR1 reads SGHAT; CDR2 reads FQNNGV. The V and J ends lost 5 bases and 7 bases, in that order; junction bases with no gene match: 7. CDR3 region: CASSHRTGPNEQFF. CDR3 DNA: TGTGCCAGCAGCCACCGGACAGGGCCGAATGAGCAGTTCTTC.

The V gene is TRBV2, the J gene TRBJ2-2; 7 nucleotides align to TRBD1. CDR1 is SNHLY, CDR2 FYNNEI, per germline. J was trimmed by 6 bases and V by 5 bases; bases with no gene match: 9. CDR3 size: 15 residues. The CDR3 reads CASSPLTGTAGELFF. CDR3 nucleotides: TGTGCCAGCAGTCCCCTGACAGGGACCGCCGGGGAGCTGTTTTTT.

The chain couples TRBV18 to TRBJ2-7; the D call may be TRBD1 or TRBD2 (5 bases each). The V end was cut by 6 bases, the J end by 3 bases, with 15 bases between. The germline V gene encodes CDR1 KGHSH and CDR2 LQKENI. This CDR3 region has 14 residues. Here the CDR3 reads CASSGDMRGYEQYF. CDR3 in DNA: TGTGCCAGCTCGGGCGACATGAGGGGCTACGAGCAGTACTTC.

This rearrangement joins TRBV4-3 to TRBJ1-2; D remains ambiguous. Per germline, CDR1 LGHNA and CDR2 YSLEER. The CDR3 has 15 residues. V lost 0 bases and J 0 bases, leaving 8 bases between the germline ends. The CDR3 is CASSQEATTNYGYTF. As DNA, the CDR3 is TGCGCCAGCAGCCAAGAGGCCACAACTAACTATGGCTACACCTTC.

The chain has TRBV6-1 and TRBJ2-7; D is perhaps TRBD1 or TRBD2 (5 bases each). CDR1 and CDR2 from the germline V gene are MNHNS and SASEGT. Trimming stripped 5 bases from V and 4 bases from J, with 12 bases between. The CDR3 length is 13 residues. For the CDR3, the DNA is TGTGCCAGCAGTCGGGACCTAATTTACGAGCAGTACTTC. The encoded protein is CASSRDLIYEQYF.

This clone was counted once. The rearrangement uses TRBV6-5 and TRBJ2-7; possibly TRBD1 for D (6 bases). Germline assignment: CDR1 MNHEY and CDR2 SVGAGI. The CDR3 is 15 residues long. With 3 bases removed from V and 3 bases from J, the gap between germline ends came to 15 bases. CDR3 sequence: CASSYSGTQGYEQYF. In DNA, the CDR3 is TGTGCCAGCAGTTATTCCGGGACACAAGGCTACGAGCAGTACTTC.

This clone was counted only a few times. V is TRBV11-2 and J is TRBJ2-6, with D uncertain. Germline CDR1 SGHAT, CDR2 FQNNGV. The length of the CDR3 is 15 residues. V was pared by 7 bases and J by 0 bases, with 10 bases between. In DNA form, the CDR3 reads TGTGCCAGCACCTCCGGACCCTCTGGGGCCAACGTCCTGACTTTC. The encoded protein is CASTSGPSGANVLTF.

This clone was counted a few times. This chain connects TRBV18 to TRBJ2-1; D gene unclear. There are 13 residues in the CDR3. Germline CDR1 KGHSH, CDR2 LQKENI. Trimming pared 3 bases from V and 5 bases from J, leaving 8 bases between. CDR3 region: CASSPGPNNEQFF. DNA for the CDR3: TGTGCCAGCTCACCTGGACCTAACAATGAGCAGTTCTTC.

The V and J genes are TRBV15 and TRBJ2-3; D remains ambiguous. The CDR3 spans 14 residues. The germline V gene encodes CDR1 LNHNV and CDR2 YYDKDF (reference sequence). The V end lost 5 bases, the J end lost 6 bases, and 15 bases lay between the germline ends. CDR3 loop: CATSPPSALDTQYF. CDR3 sequence (DNA): TGTGCCACCAGCCCACCGAGTGCGTTGGATACGCAGTATTTT.